A single sample is the source of the 30 T cell receptor beta chains below, sequenced in a study of Ad26.COV2.S vaccination and SARS-CoV-2 variants (dated by TCRdb to about 2021). The library was prepared using the immunoSEQ multiplex PCR assay. The table was pulled from immuneACCESS by TCRdb, which kept in-frame rearrangements only. Such tables lose some clones; where checked, under half of the loss comes from unresolved V genes, and the rest has no known cause. This sample lists roughly 400,000 clones; over 75% were detected once. About 1.9% of the sample lies in the top ten. The treatment or condition label, read with the paper, signifies: roughly 20 received Ad26.COV2.S at low or high dose, single or two shots; about five received placebo; per-sample allocation not given. Repertoires of vaccine and placebo recipients were sequenced from samples collected on day 63 after the first injection. Sequenced material: peripheral blood, taken in a trial of Ad26.COV2.S vaccine versus placebo. The receptor source for this set is a person between 18 and 60 years old who received the Ad26.COV2.S COVID-19 vaccine or a placebo.

The gene calls are TRBV5-1 and TRBJ2-1; the match to TRBD2 covers 13 bases. Germline trimming cut 4 bases from V and 6 bases from J; bases unmatched to any gene: 4. This CDR3 spans 15 amino acids. Per germline, CDR1 SGHRS and CDR2 YFSETQ. The CDR3 protein is CASSMGLAGFNEQFF. The CDR3 region has the DNA TGCGCCAGCAGCATGGGACTAGCGGGATTCAATGAGCAGTTCTTC.

The V gene is TRBV2, the J gene TRBJ2-2, with 8 positions matching TRBD1. This CDR3 spans 15 amino acids. The trim removed 6 bases at V and 4 bases at J, leaving 7 bases unmatched. Germline-derived CDR1 and CDR2 are SNHLY and FYNNEI. This CDR3 reads CASSGDRGATGELFF. The DNA of the CDR3 is TGTGCCAGCAGCGGAGACAGGGGAGCCACCGGGGAGCTGTTTTTT.

The chain links TRBV28 to TRBJ1-2; D remains ambiguous. Germline V CDR1 and CDR2: MDHEN, SYDVKM. Between the trimmed V and J ends, which lost 2 bases and 7 bases, there was a span of 8 bases. This CDR3 has 12 residues. In DNA form, the CDR3 reads TGTGCCAGCAGTTTACAGACTCTTGGCTACACCTTC. It translates to CASSLQTLGYTF.

V and J are TRBV11-2 and TRBJ2-1; the D gene could be TRBD1 or TRBD2 (5 bases each). V shed 0 bases and J shed 6 bases, with 9 bases lying between them. CDR1 and CDR2 from the germline V gene are SGHAT and FQNNGV. This CDR3 contains 14 residues. The CDR3 loop reads CASSLDGGINEQFF. In nucleotides, the CDR3 is TGTGCCAGCAGCTTAGATGGGGGAATCAATGAGCAGTTCTTC.

The CDR3 DNA reads TGTGCCAGCAGTTTATCGCAGGGGAGGCTGGAAAAACTGTTTTTT. This gives the protein CASSLSQGRLEKLFF. The rearrangement joins TRBV27 to TRBJ1-4; possibly TRBD1 for D (6 bases). The CDR3 consists of 15 residues. Trimming cost V 0 bases and J 8 bases, with 13 bases left between them. Germline CDR1 MNHEY, CDR2 SMNVEV (reference sequence).

CDR3 loop: CASSGTYSYEQYF. Here the CDR3 DNA reads TGTGCCAGCAGTGGGACGTACTCCTACGAGCAGTACTTC. The chain joins TRBV12-3 or TRBV12-4 to TRBJ2-7; D may be TRBD1 or TRBD2 (5 bases each). Between the trimmed V and J ends, which lost 5 bases and 0 bases, there was a span of 8 bases. This CDR3 region has 13 residues.

The chain links TRBV2 to TRBJ2-3, with 10 bases lining up with TRBD2. The CDR3 totals 14 residues. Germline values: CDR1 SNHLY, CDR2 FYNNEI. The J segment lost 1 base and the V segment lost 7 bases, leaving 2 bases of the junction unmatched. This CDR3 reads CASTLAGGTDTQYF. The CDR3 DNA sequence: TGTGCCAGCACTCTAGCGGGGGGCACAGATACGCAGTATTTT. The entire variable domain, with the rest obtained from reference TRBV2 and TRBJ2-3, is as follows: EPEVTQTPSHQVTQMGQEVILRCVPISNHLYFYWYRQILGQKVEFLVSFYNNEISEKSEIFDDQFSVERPDGSNFTLKIRSTKLEDSAMYFCASTLAGGTDTQYFGPGTRLTVL.

This clone was found a few times. This chain uses TRBV27 with TRBJ1-2; D is unclear. The CDR3 runs 16 residues. The germline V gene encodes CDR1 MNHEY and CDR2 SMNVEV (reference sequence). The V end lost 5 bases, the J end lost 4 bases, and 20 bases lay between the germline ends. The CDR3 nucleotides read TGTGCCAGCAGTCGCATGAGGGTCAACGGCTCCTATGGCTACACCTTC. Residues: CASSRMRVNGSYGYTF.

This sequence joins TRBV7-8 and TRBJ2-7, with a weak D call TRBD2 (5 bases). The CDR3 is made up of 12 amino acids. CDR1 is SGHVS, CDR2 FQNEAQ, per germline. Deletions cut 4 bases from V and 3 bases from J, with 7 bases between. DNA for the CDR3: TGTGCCAGCAGCTCAGACTACTACGAGCAGTACTTC. This codes for CASSSDYYEQYF.

This rearrangement joins TRBV30 to TRBJ1-1, with D perhaps matching TRBD1 (5 bases). V shed 3 bases and J shed 1 base, with 12 bases lying between them. Germline values: CDR1 GTSNPN, CDR2 SVGIG (reference sequence). The CDR3 contains 14 residues. The CDR3 loop is CAWSPHGQNTEAFF. For the CDR3, the DNA is TGTGCCTGGAGCCCCCACGGACAGAACACTGAAGCTTTCTTT.

A single count supports this clone. The V gene is TRBV5-1, the J gene TRBJ2-1, with D possibly TRBD2 on 6 matching bases. The CDR3 runs 14 residues. V was cut by 3 bases and J by 10 bases, with 17 bases left in between. The germline V gene encodes CDR1 SGHRS and CDR2 YFSETQ. The CDR3 is CASSWGGERMEQFF. The CDR3 region has the DNA TGCGCCAGCAGCTGGGGCGGGGAAAGAATGGAGCAGTTCTTC.

V usage is TRBV5-1 and J usage is TRBJ2-1, with 12 nucleotides matching TRBD2. J gave up 5 bases and V 1 base, and 7 bases lay outside the gene matches. From germline, CDR1 is SGHRS and CDR2 YFSETQ. The CDR3 runs to 17 residues. CDR3 sequence reads: CASSLWASGRAHNEQFF. CDR3 nucleotide sequence: TGCGCCAGCAGCTTGTGGGCTAGCGGGAGGGCCCACAATGAGCAGTTCTTC.

V usage is TRBV18 and J usage is TRBJ2-1, with 9 positions matching TRBD1. J was trimmed by 4 bases and V by 4 bases; bases with no gene match: 5. CDR1 and CDR2 (germline): KGHSH, LQKENI. The CDR3 extends over 15 amino acids. The DNA for the CDR3 is TGTGCCAGCTCACGGGACAGGGAACCTTACAATGAGCAGTTCTTC. Protein sequence: CASSRDREPYNEQFF.

The chain couples TRBV30 to TRBJ1-6, with D tentatively TRBD1 (5 bases). The germline gives CDR1 GTSNPN, CDR2 SVGIG (reference sequence). The CDR3 is 18 amino acids. Trimming cost V 0 bases and J 0 bases, with 15 bases left between them. The CDR3 DNA follows: TGTGCCTGGAGTGTACGGGTCGGGACGAGCTCCTATAATTCACCCCTCCACTTT. As protein: CAWSVRVGTSSYNSPLHF.

The CDR3 loop reads CASSLGLAGGDQETQYF. CDR3 DNA sequence: TGCGCCAGCAGCTTAGGACTAGCGGGAGGGGACCAAGAGACCCAGTACTTC. The genes are TRBV5-1 and TRBJ2-5, with 15 bases fitting TRBD2. CDR3 length equals 17 residues. After removal of 2 bases from V and 0 bases from J, the junction contained 2 bases not matched to a gene. CDR1 and CDR2 from the germline V gene are SGHRS and YFSETQ. Drawing the rest from reference TRBV5-1 and TRBJ2-5, the complete variable domain is KAGVTQTPRYLIKTRGQQVTLSCSPISGHRSVSWYQQTPGQGLQFLFEYFSETQRNKGNFPGRFSGRQFSNSRSEMNVSTLELGDSALYLCASSLGLAGGDQETQYFGPGTRLLVL.

The V gene is TRBV3-1 (or the pseudogene TRBV3-2), the J gene TRBJ1-3; D uncertain. V lost 0 bases to trimming and J lost 0 bases, with 15 bases between them. Germline loops: CDR1 LGHDT, CDR2 YNNKEL (reference sequence). This CDR3 comprises 18 residues. The CDR3 DNA reads TGTGCCAGCAGCCAAGAGGGAACAGTGATAAGCTCTGGAAACACCATATATTTT. It specifies CASSQEGTVISSGNTIYF.

The CDR3 sequence is CASSFIQGSEQYF. The CDR3 DNA reads as TGTGCCAGCAGTTTTATCCAGGGGAGCGAGCAGTACTTC. The J gene is TRBJ2-7, the V gene TRBV28; a possible D gene is TRBD1 (6 bases). The V and J ends lost 3 bases and 6 bases respectively, with 12 bases between them. CDR3 length: 13 residues. Germline assignment: CDR1 MDHEN and CDR2 SYDVKM.

Written as DNA, the CDR3 is TGTGCCAGCAGTTTCGCGGCACTAGCACGGAATGAGCAGTTCTTC. It encodes CASSFAALARNEQFF. The V call is TRBV28, the J call TRBJ2-1; weak D call: TRBD2 (6 bases). From germline, CDR1 is MDHEN and CDR2 SYDVKM. The CDR3 loop spans 15 amino acids. Deletions cut 3 bases from V and 7 bases from J, with 16 bases between.

The chain's CDR3 is CASSSVRVNEQYF. The CDR3 DNA reads as TGTGCCAGCAGTTCGGTCAGGGTAAACGAGCAGTACTTC. The chain uses TRBV6-2 or TRBV6-3 and TRBJ2-7, with D possibly matching TRBD1 (5 bases). The CDR3 loop spans 13 amino acids. V lost 4 bases, J lost 5 bases, and 12 bases lay in between. From germline, CDR1 is MNHEY and CDR2 SVGEGT.

J is TRBJ2-7 and V is TRBV9, with D perhaps TRBD1 (5 bases). Germline lookup yields CDR1 SGDLS and CDR2 YYNGEE. This CDR3 has 16 amino acids. V gave up 0 bases and J gave up 0 bases, with 13 bases separating them. DNA for the CDR3: TGTGCCAGCAGCGTAGGGGGCGGAGACCCCTCCTACGAGCAGTACTTC. It encodes CASSVGGGDPSYEQYF.

CDR3 sequence reads: CATSGGVGSPLHF. DNA for the CDR3: TGTGCCACCTCAGGGGGCGTGGGTTCACCCCTCCACTTT. The chain recombines TRBV15 with TRBJ1-6; 8 bases align to TRBD1. Per germline, CDR1 LNHNV and CDR2 YYDKDF (reference sequence). Unmatched junction bases numbered 6, after V lost 8 bases and J lost 9 bases. This CDR3 has 13 amino acids.

The rearrangement joins TRBV3-1 (or the pseudogene TRBV3-2) to TRBJ2-4, with 9 bases lining up with TRBD1. CDR3 length: 18 residues. The germline gives CDR1 LGHDT, CDR2 YNNKEL (reference sequence). V shed 0 bases and J 8 bases; nucleotides not matched to a gene: 14. The CDR3 region has the DNA TGTGCCAGCAGCCAAGACAGAAGGACAGGGGAGTACAAGGACATTCAGTACTTC. Translating it yields CASSQDRRTGEYKDIQYF.

The rearrangement links TRBV11-2 to TRBJ2-2; D uncertain. Trimming cost V 8 bases and J 2 bases, with 6 bases left between them. In germline, CDR1 is SGHAT, CDR2 FQNNGV. There are 12 residues in the CDR3. The CDR3 here is CASGLNTGELFF. The DNA of the CDR3 is TGTGCCAGCGGTCTAAACACCGGGGAGCTGTTTTTT.

The chain combines TRBV7-2 with TRBJ1-6; TRBD1 matches at 8 bases. Unmatched junction bases numbered 3, after V lost 2 bases and J lost 6 bases. Germline V gives CDR1 SGHTA, CDR2 FQGNSA. The CDR3 runs 15 residues. CDR3 sequence reads: CASSLRTGTNSPLHF. CDR3 DNA: TGTGCCAGCAGCTTAAGGACAGGGACTAATTCACCCCTCCACTTT.

The V and J genes are TRBV6-1 and TRBJ2-1; D gene unclear. V lost 2 bases, J lost 4 bases, and 6 bases lay in between. The CDR3 runs 13 residues. Per the germline V gene, CDR1 is MNHNS and CDR2 is SASEGT. The CDR3 DNA reads TGTGCCAGCAGTGAAAGGTCTTACAATGAGCAGTTCTTC. Its translation is CASSERSYNEQFF.

The genes are TRBV7-9 and TRBJ2-3, with D perhaps assigned TRBD1 or TRBD2 (6 bases each). Germline CDR1 and CDR2: SEHNR and FQNEAQ (reference sequence). This CDR3 is 15 amino acids long. Trimming left V 5 bases short and J 4 bases short, with 16 bases between. CDR3 DNA: TGTGCCAGCAGCCTGACCAACGGGGGCTCAGATACGCAGTATTTT. Translated: CASSLTNGGSDTQYF.

The chain combines TRBV5-4 with TRBJ2-6; no clear D gene. Germline V gene lookup returns CDR1 SGHNT and CDR2 YYREEE (reference sequence). The CDR3 is 15 amino acids. Trimming took 0 bases from V and 2 from J, leaving 6 bases between them. The CDR3 loop reads CASSLEATGANVLTF. The CDR3 DNA sequence: TGTGCCAGCAGCTTGGAAGCAACTGGGGCCAACGTCCTGACTTTC.

The rearrangement uses TRBV6-5 and TRBJ1-5; a possible D gene is TRBD1 (6 bases). This CDR3 spans 13 amino acids. V lost 5 bases to trimming and J lost 2 bases, with 7 bases between them. Looked up from germline, CDR1 is MNHEY and CDR2 is SVGAGI. The CDR3 nucleotides are TGTGCCAGCAGTCGACAGGGCAATCAGCCCCAGCATTTT. It specifies CASSRQGNQPQHF.

The chain is built from TRBV12-3 or TRBV12-4 and TRBJ1-6; no definite D call. The V gene lost 2 bases and the J gene lost 7 bases, with 3 bases spanning the gap. The CDR3 is made up of 12 amino acids. This CDR3 is CASSLSNSPLHF. The CDR3 nucleotides read TGTGCCAGCAGTTTATCCAATTCACCCCTCCACTTT.

This chain connects TRBV6-1 to TRBJ2-5; TRBD2 agrees at 9 bases. This CDR3 contains 15 residues. Per germline, CDR1 MNHNS and CDR2 SASEGT. Unmatched junction bases numbered 6, after V lost 2 bases and J lost 5 bases. CDR3 residues: CASSEQGLARETQYF. DNA for the CDR3: TGTGCCAGCAGTGAACAGGGACTAGCTAGGGAGACCCAGTACTTC.